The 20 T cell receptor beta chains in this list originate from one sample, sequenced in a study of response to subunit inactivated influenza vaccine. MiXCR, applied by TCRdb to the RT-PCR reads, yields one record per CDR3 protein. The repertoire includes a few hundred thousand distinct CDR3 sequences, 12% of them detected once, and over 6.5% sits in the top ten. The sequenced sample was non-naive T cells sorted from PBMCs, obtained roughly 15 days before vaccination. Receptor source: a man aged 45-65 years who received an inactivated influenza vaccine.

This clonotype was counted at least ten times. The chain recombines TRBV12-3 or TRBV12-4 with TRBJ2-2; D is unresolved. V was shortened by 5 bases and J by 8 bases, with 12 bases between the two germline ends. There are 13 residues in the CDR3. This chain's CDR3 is CASSVDLDGELFF. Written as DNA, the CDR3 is TGTGCCAGCAGTGTCGACCTCGATGGGGAGCTGTTTTTT.

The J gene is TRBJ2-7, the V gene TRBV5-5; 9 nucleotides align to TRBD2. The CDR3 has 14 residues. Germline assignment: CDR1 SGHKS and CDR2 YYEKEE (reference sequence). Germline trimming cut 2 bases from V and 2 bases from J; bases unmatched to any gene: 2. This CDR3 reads CASSFWTSAYEQYF. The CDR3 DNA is TGTGCCAGCAGCTTCTGGACTAGCGCCTACGAGCAGTACTTC.

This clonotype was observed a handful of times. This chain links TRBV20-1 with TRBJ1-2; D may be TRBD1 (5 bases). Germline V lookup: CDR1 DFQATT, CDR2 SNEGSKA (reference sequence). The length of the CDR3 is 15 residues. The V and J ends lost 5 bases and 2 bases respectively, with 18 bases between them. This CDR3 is CSAPRLSGTNYGYTF. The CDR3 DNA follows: TGCAGTGCTCCAAGGCTATCCGGGACGAACTATGGCTACACCTTC.

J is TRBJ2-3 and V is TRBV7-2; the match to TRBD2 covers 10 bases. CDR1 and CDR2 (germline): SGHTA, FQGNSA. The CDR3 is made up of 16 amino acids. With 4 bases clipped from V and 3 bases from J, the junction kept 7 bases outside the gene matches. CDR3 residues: CASSWGAGLATDTQYF. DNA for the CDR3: TGTGCCAGCAGCTGGGGTGCGGGACTAGCGACAGATACGCAGTATTTT.

The CDR3 nucleotides read TGTGCCAGCACGACAGGGGCAAGTTATGGCTACACCTTC. The encoded protein is CASTTGASYGYTF. The chain carries TRBV6-6 and TRBJ1-2; TRBD1 aligns across 8 bases. In germline, CDR1 is MNHNY, CDR2 SVGAGI (reference sequence). There are 13 residues in the CDR3. V lost 7 bases and J lost 5; bases outside the gene matches: 6.

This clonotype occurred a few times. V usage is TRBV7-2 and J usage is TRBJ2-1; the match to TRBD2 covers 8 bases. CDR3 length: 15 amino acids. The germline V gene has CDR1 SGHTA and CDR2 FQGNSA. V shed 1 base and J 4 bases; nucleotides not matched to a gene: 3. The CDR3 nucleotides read TGTGCCAGCAGCTTAGGCGGGAGGCGGTACAATGAGCAGTTCTTC. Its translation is CASSLGGRRYNEQFF.

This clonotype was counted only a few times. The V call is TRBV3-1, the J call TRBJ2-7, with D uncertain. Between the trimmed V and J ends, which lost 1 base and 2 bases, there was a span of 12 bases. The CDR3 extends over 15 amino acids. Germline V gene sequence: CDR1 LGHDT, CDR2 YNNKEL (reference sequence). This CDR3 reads CASSQAQDTAYEQYF. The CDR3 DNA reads TGTGCCAGCAGCCAAGCCCAAGACACAGCCTACGAGCAGTACTTC.

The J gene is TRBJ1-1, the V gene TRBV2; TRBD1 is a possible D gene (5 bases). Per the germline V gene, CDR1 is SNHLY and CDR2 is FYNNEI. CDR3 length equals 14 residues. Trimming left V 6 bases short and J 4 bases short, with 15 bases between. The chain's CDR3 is CASRGPPRGTEAFF. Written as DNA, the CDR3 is TGTGCCAGCAGGGGACCCCCAAGGGGCACTGAAGCTTTCTTT.

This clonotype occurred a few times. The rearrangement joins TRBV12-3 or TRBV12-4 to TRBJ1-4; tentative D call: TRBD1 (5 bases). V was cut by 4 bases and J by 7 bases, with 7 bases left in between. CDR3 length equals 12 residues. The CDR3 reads CASSSGTEKLFF. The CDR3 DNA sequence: TGTGCCAGCAGTTCAGGGACTGAAAAACTGTTTTTT.

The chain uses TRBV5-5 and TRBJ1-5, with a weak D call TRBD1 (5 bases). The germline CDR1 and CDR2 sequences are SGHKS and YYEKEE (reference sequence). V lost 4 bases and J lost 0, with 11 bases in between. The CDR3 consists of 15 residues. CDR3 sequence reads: CASSLTGDSNQPQHF. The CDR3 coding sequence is TGTGCCAGCAGCCTTACAGGAGATAGCAATCAGCCCCAGCATTTT.

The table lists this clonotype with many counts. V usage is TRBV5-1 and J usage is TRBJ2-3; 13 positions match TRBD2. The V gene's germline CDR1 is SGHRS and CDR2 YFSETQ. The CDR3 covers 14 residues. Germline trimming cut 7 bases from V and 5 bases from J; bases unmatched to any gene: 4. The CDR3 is CASGLAGDLDTQYF. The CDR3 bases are TGCGCCAGCGGACTAGCGGGGGACTTAGATACGCAGTATTTT.

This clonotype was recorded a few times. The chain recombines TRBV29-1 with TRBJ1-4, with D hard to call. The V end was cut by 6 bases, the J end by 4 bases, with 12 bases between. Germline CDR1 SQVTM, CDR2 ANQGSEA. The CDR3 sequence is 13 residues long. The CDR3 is CSVGDTFNEKLFF. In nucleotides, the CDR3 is TGCAGCGTGGGAGACACTTTTAATGAAAAACTGTTTTTT.

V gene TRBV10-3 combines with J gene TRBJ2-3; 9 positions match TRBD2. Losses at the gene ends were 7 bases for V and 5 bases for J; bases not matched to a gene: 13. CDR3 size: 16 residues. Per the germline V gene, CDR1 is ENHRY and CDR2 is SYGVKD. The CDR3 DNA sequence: TGTGCCATCAAGATCGAGCTAGCGGGGAGTGGAGATACGCAGTATTTT. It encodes CAIKIELAGSGDTQYF.

CDR3 nucleotides: TGCGCCAGCAGCTTGGAGGGGTTCCCCACGTCGGGCTACACCTTC. Translation gives CASSLEGFPTSGYTF. The chain is built from TRBV5-1 and TRBJ1-2; D possibly corresponds to TRBD1 (5 bases). V lost 0 bases and J 8 bases, leaving 17 bases between the germline ends. This CDR3 is built from 15 residues. Germline V lookup: CDR1 SGHRS, CDR2 YFSETQ.

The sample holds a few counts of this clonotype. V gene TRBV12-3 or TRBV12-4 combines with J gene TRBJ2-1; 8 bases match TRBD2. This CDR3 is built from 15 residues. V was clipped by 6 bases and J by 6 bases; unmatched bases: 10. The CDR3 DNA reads TGTGCCAGCAGCCTTAGCGGGGATCGGCCCAATGAGCAGTTCTTC. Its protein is CASSLSGDRPNEQFF.

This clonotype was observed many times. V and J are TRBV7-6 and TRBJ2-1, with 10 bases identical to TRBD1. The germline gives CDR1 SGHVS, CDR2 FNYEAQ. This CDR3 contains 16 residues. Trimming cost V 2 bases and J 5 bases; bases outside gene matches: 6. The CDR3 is CASSLTRQGANNEQFF. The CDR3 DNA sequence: TGTGCCAGCAGCTTAACTAGACAGGGGGCTAACAATGAGCAGTTCTTC.

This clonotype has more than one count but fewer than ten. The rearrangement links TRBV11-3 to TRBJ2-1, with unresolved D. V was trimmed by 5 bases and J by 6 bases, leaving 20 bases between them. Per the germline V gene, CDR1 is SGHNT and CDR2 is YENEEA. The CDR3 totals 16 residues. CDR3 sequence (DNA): TGTGCCAGCAGCCAACAGTGGCTTTCCACGTTCAATGAGCAGTTCTTC. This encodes CASSQQWLSTFNEQFF.

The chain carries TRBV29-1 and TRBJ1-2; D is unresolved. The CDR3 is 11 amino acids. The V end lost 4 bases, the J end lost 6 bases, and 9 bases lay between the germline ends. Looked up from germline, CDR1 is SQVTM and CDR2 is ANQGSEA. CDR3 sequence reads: CSVVGVDGYTF. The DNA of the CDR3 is TGCAGCGTTGTCGGGGTGGATGGCTACACCTTC.

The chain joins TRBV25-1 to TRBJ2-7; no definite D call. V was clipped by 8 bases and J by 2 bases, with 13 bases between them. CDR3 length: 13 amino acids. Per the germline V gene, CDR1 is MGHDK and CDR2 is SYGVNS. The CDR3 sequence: CASSRSETYEQYF. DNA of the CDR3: TGTGCCAGCTCCCGGTCGGAGACCTACGAGCAGTACTTC.

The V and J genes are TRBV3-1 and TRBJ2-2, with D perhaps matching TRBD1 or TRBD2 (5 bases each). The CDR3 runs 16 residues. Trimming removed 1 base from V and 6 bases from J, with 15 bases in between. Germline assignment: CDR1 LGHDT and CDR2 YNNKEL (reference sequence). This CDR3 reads CASSQVGPGHAGELFF. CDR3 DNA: TGTGCCAGCAGCCAAGTGGGCCCGGGGCATGCCGGGGAGCTGTTTTTT. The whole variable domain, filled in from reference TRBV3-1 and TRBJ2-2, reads DTAVSQTPKYLVTQMGNDKSIKCEQNLGHDTMYWYKQDSKKFLKIMFSYNNKELIINETVPNRFSPKSPDKAHLNLHINSLELGDSAVYFCASSQVGPGHAGELFFGEGSRLTVL.